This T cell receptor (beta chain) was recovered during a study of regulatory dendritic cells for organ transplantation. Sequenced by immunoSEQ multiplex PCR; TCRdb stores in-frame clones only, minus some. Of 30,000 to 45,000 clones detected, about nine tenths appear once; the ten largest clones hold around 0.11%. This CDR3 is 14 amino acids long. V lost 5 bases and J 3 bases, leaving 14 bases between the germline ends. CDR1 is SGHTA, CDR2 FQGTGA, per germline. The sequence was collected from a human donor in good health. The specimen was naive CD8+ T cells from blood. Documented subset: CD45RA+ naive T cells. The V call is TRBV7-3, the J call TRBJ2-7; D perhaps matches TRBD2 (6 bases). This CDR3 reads CASSDGGPVYEQYF. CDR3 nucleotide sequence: TGTGCCAGCAGCGACGGAGGGCCGGTCTACGAGCAGTACTTC.